A selection of T cell receptor beta chains follows, all from one sample in a study of OX40 agonist ivuxolimab in advanced cancers. Sequenced by immunoSEQ multiplex PCR; TCRdb stores in-frame clones only, minus some. The table lists 72,000 or so clones, about 90% of them singletons. The sequencing used CD4+ or CD8+ T cells sorted from blood, collected in a trial of the OX40 agonist ivuxolimab. The receptors were gathered from an adult with an advanced solid tumor such as melanoma, head and neck, liver or kidney cancer. Both conserved end residues are part of each CDR3. D genes are given only for firm matches. Part of the rows lack a size; the others show once, few, many or a class for expanded clones.

d_call	v_call	clone_size	j_call	cdr3_aa	cdr3_nt
TRBD2	TRBV4-2	.	TRBJ2-7	CASSHAGLAGGGEQYF	TGTGCCAGCAGCCATGCCGGACTAGCGGGAGGGGGCGAGCAGTACTTC
TRBD2	TRBV5-3	once	TRBJ2-3	CATYGLAGGMGTDTQYF	TGTGCCACCTATGGCCTAGCGGGAGGGATGGGCACAGATACGCAGTATTTT
.	TRBV12-5	.	TRBJ1-2	CASGLDIDYGYTF	TGTGCTAGTGGTTTGGACATTGACTATGGCTACACCTTC
.	TRBV2	.	TRBJ2-5	CASSASLLKTQYF	TGTGCCAGCAGTGCCTCACTTCTGAAGACCCAGTACTTC
.	TRBV28	.	TRBJ1-2	CASTPGGARYGYTF	TGTGCCAGCACCCCAGGAGGGGCGCGTTATGGCTACACCTTC
TRBD2	TRBV4-2	.	TRBJ2-3	CASSRGGSGITDTQYF	TGTGCCAGCAGCAGAGGTGGCAGCGGGATCACAGATACGCAGTATTTT
TRBD2	TRBV5-1	.	TRBJ2-1	CASSFIAGEGNEQFF	TGCGCCAGCAGCTTTATAGCGGGAGAGGGAAATGAGCAGTTCTTC
TRBD2	TRBV7-3	.	TRBJ2-1	CASSPGTSGYNEQFF	TGTGCCAGCAGCCCTGGGACTAGCGGTTACAATGAGCAGTTCTTC
.	TRBV28	.	TRBJ2-7	CASIEGTGNYEQYF	TGTGCCAGCATTGAGGGGACGGGGAACTACGAGCAGTACTTC
.	TRBV6-1	.	TRBJ1-1	CASSEGVNTEAFF	TGTGCCAGCAGTGAAGGAGTGAACACTGAAGCTTTCTTT
.	TRBV4-2	.	TRBJ2-1	CASSLGGLFDEQFF	TGTGCCAGCAGCCTAGGAGGCCTCTTCGATGAGCAGTTCTTC
.	TRBV7-2	once	TRBJ1-3	CASRHAGGNTIYF	TGTGCCAGCAGGCACGCAGGGGGAAACACCATATATTTT
TRBD2	TRBV7-3	.	TRBJ2-2	CASSLYPGTSGGLTGELFF	TGTGCCAGCAGCTTATACCCGGGGACTAGCGGGGGTCTCACCGGGGAGCTGTTTTTT
TRBD2	TRBV4-3	few	TRBJ2-3	CASSQAPSGRQYF	TGCGCCAGCAGCCAAGCGCCTAGCGGGAGACAGTATTTT
TRBD1	TRBV6-5	once	TRBJ2-7	CASSPPTGQQYF	TGTGCCAGCAGCCCGCCGACAGGGCAGCAGTACTTC
TRBD1	TRBV28	.	TRBJ2-3	CASSVPGTGGFFGTDTQYF	TGTGCCAGCAGTGTCCCCGGGACAGGGGGTTTTTTTGGGACAGATACGCAGTATTTT
TRBD1	TRBV4-1	.	TRBJ2-7	CASSQDNNTLWTGRYEQYF	TGCGCCAGCAGCCAAGATAATAATACGCTTTGGACAGGTCGCTACGAGCAGTACTTC
TRBD1	TRBV19	once	TRBJ2-3	CASSTTGGSTDTQYF	TGTGCCAGTAGTACTACAGGGGGGAGCACAGATACGCAGTATTTT
TRBD1	TRBV7-9	once	TRBJ1-2	CASSLNQGARGYTF	TGTGCCAGCAGCTTAAATCAGGGGGCGCGTGGCTACACCTTC
.	TRBV28	few	TRBJ1-6	CASSFDRGYSPLHF	TGTGCCAGCAGTTTCGATAGGGGCTACTCACCCCTCCACTTT
TRBD2	TRBV5-1	few	TRBJ2-3	CASSLATSGDTQYF	TGCGCCAGCAGCTTGGCCACTAGCGGGGATACGCAGTATTTT
TRBD1	TRBV5-4	once	TRBJ1-3	CASSSRDSGNTIYF	TGTGCCAGCAGCTCCAGGGACAGCGGAAACACCATATATTTT
.	TRBV7-9	.	TRBJ2-1	CASSPLKGSYNEQFF	TGTGCCAGCAGTCCCCTGAAAGGGTCCTACAATGAGCAGTTCTTC
TRBD2	TRBV4-3	.	TRBJ2-3	CASSRGGTSGSADTQYF	TGCGCCAGCAGCCGCGGGGGGACTAGCGGGAGCGCAGATACGCAGTATTTT
.	TRBV6-5	.	TRBJ1-4	CASSYHPPATNEKLFF	TGTGCCAGCAGTTATCATCCCCCCGCAACTAATGAAAAACTGTTTTTT
TRBD2	TRBV10-2	.	TRBJ2-1	CASSGLAGGNEQFF	TGCGCCAGCAGCGGACTAGCGGGAGGGAATGAGCAGTTCTTC
TRBD2	TRBV5-8	.	TRBJ2-1	CASSLEYLAGGNEQFF	TGTGCCAGCAGCTTGGAATACCTAGCGGGAGGGAATGAGCAGTTCTTC
.	TRBV5-4	.	TRBJ2-1	CASSLNTGSRYEQFF	TGTGCCAGCAGCTTGAACACAGGGAGTCGCTATGAGCAGTTCTTC
TRBD1	TRBV28	.	TRBJ1-5	CASSPGQGPQPQHF	TGTGCCAGCAGTCCAGGACAGGGCCCCCAGCCCCAGCATTTT
.	TRBV15	.	TRBJ2-1	CATSGQLPPNEQFF	TGTGCCACCAGCGGGCAACTACCCCCCAATGAGCAGTTCTTC
TRBD2	TRBV5-1	.	TRBJ2-3	CASSHGRPTDTQYF	TGCGCCAGCAGCCACGGGAGGCCCACAGATACGCAGTATTTT
.	TRBV21-1	.	TRBJ2-7	CASGTVYSYEQYF	TGTGCCAGCGGGACAGTTTACTCCTACGAGCAGTACTTC
TRBD2	TRBV7-2	.	TRBJ2-1	CASSPLSGIYNEQFF	TGTGCCAGCAGCCCCCTAAGCGGGATCTACAATGAGCAGTTCTTC
TRBD1	TRBV5-1	.	TRBJ2-2	CASSGEGQGHGELFF	TGCGCCAGCAGCGGCGAGGGACAGGGGCACGGGGAGCTGTTTTTT
.	TRBV7-2	.	TRBJ2-7	CASSLSSGTQSYEQYF	TGTGCCAGCAGCTTATCGTCCGGGACTCAAAGTTACGAGCAGTACTTC
.	TRBV6-4	.	TRBJ1-1	CASSPGGVNTEAFF	TGTGCCAGCAGTCCTGGGGGAGTGAACACTGAAGCTTTCTTT
.	TRBV6-5	.	TRBJ2-7	CASSYAGPVYEQYF	TGTGCCAGCAGTTACGCGGGGCCGGTCTACGAGCAGTACTTC
.	TRBV11-2	.	TRBJ2-5	CASSLDLEETQYF	TGTGCCAGCAGCTTAGATCTGGAGGAGACCCAGTACTTC
TRBD1	TRBV9	.	TRBJ2-7	CASSFRDSLPYEQYF	TGTGCCAGCAGCTTCCGGGACAGCTTACCCTACGAGCAGTACTTC
.	TRBV28	.	TRBJ2-5	CASSTDQETQYF	TGTGCCAGCAGTACAGACCAAGAGACCCAGTACTTC
.	TRBV7-2	.	TRBJ2-5	CASSGPGETQYF	TGTGCCAGCAGCGGCCCCGGGGAGACCCAGTACTTC
.	TRBV4-3	.	TRBJ2-1	CASSQQRGDRSEQFF	TGCGCCAGCAGCCAACAGCGCGGGGACCGCTCGGAGCAGTTCTTC
.	TRBV9	.	TRBJ2-7	CASSVDPSDSYEQYF	TGTGCCAGCAGCGTAGATCCTAGCGACTCCTACGAGCAGTACTTC
.	TRBV2	few	TRBJ1-5	CASRAPNYNQPQHF	TGTGCCAGCCGAGCCCCGAACTACAATCAGCCCCAGCATTTT
.	TRBV6-5	.	TRBJ1-2	CASSELGGGYTF	TGTGCCAGCAGTGAATTGGGGGGCGGCTACACCTTC
.	TRBV7-9	.	TRBJ2-1	CASSFYRTLQNEQFF	TGTGCCAGCAGCTTTTACCGGACTCTTCAAAATGAGCAGTTCTTC
.	TRBV27	.	TRBJ2-2	CASTNYQRPGAGELFF	TGTGCCAGCACCAATTACCAGAGGCCGGGGGCCGGGGAGCTGTTTTTT
.	TRBV7-9	once	TRBJ1-5	CASSLEGGGNQPQHF	TGTGCCAGCAGCTTAGAAGGGGGGGGCAATCAGCCCCAGCATTTT
.	TRBV11-2	.	TRBJ1-5	CASSFDGNQPQHF	TGTGCCAGCAGCTTCGACGGCAATCAGCCCCAGCATTTT
.	TRBV27	.	TRBJ2-7	CASSSHNARYEQYF	TGTGCCAGCAGTTCGCACAACGCGCGCTACGAGCAGTACTTC
.	TRBV20-1	.	TRBJ1-3	CSANTLGTIYF	TGCAGTGCCAATACCCTCGGCACCATATATTTT
TRBD1	TRBV7-2	.	TRBJ1-2	CASSLAYSRGQAGYTF	TGTGCCAGCAGCTTAGCGTACAGCAGGGGGCAGGCTGGCTACACCTTC
.	TRBV19	.	TRBJ2-3	CAYLVDTQYF	TGTGCCTACCTCGTAGATACGCAGTATTTT